This TCR beta chain emerged from a study of T cell changes during pregnancy in multiple sclerosis. Repertoires were generated with immunoSEQ multiplex PCR, while TCRdb's copy carries only in-frame clones and drops some. The sample yields nearly 25,000 clones, roughly 91% seen once. After removal of 0 bases from V and 4 bases from J, the junction contained 6 bases not matched to a gene. The germline V gene encodes CDR1 LNHNV and CDR2 YYDKDF (reference sequence). This CDR3 is 16 amino acids long. This specimen consisted of CD4+ T cells from peripheral blood mononuclear cells, obtained in the first trimester of pregnancy. The clonotype originates from a female donor in good health, enrolled as a control in a pregnancy study. The chain couples TRBV15 to TRBJ2-7; TRBD1 matches 10 bases. The CDR3 sequence is CATSRDKGQGSYEQYF. The CDR3 region has the DNA TGTGCCACCAGCAGAGATAAGGGACAGGGGTCGTACGAGCAGTACTTC.